This TCR beta chain was identified in a study of T cells in Graves' hyperthyroidism and ophthalmopathy. Study-wide findings and caveats: A 13 V-J signature model discriminated ophthalmopathy versus stable hyperthyroidism. The model's output predicted ophthalmopathy at a median of roughly seven months prior to onset.

Per the germline V gene, CDR1 is MNHNS and CDR2 is SASEGT. After removal of 7 bases from V and 7 bases from J, the junction contained 15 bases not matched to a gene. The CDR3 length is 17 residues. This clonotype was found many times. The antigen remains undetermined. Absence of ophthalmopathy progression within 18 months defined stable Graves' hyperthyroidism. Amplification of TCR beta CDR3 regions was performed using RNA transcripts as template. A first-round RT-PCR of the TCR CDR3 used the HTBI primer set. TCRdb reprocessed the multiplex PCR reads with MiXCR, giving one entry per CDR3 protein. This sample has under 350,000 distinct CDR3 sequences, with around 20% found just once.

The sequence was obtained from a woman in her forties or fifties with Graves' hyperthyroidism. The chain carries TRBV6-1 and TRBJ1-6, with TRBD1 identical over 8 bases. Sequences were obtained from blood. CDR3 sequence (DNA): TGTGCCAGCAAAACCCATTTCGGGCAGGGGGCGAATTCACCCCTCCACTTT. It yields the protein CASKTHFGQGANSPLHF.